The entry that follows covers one TCR beta chain sequence. Study processing details: Estimates of nucleated cell counts were drawn from the amplification of reference gene primers. TCRdb keeps only in-frame clones here, not all; method: immunoSEQ multiplex PCR. V, J and clone size were drawn from that table, and D and trimming were deduced from the DNA. The profile covers 400,000 or so clones, with 85% to 90% appearing a single time and approximately 1.2% taken by the ten largest. Recruitment covered over 20 US areas and drew participants whose ages spanned roughly 18 to 89 years. The data derive from a study of blood T cell repertoires in COVID-19. Study in general: Sample material is recorded as cDNA or gDNA derived from T cells, B-cell-depleted T cells, or PBMCs.

The CDR3 sequence is 15 residues long. Germline V lookup: CDR1 MRHNA, CDR2 SNTAGT. Trimming took off 3 bases at V and 0 bases at J, with 9 bases between the two ends. Sequenced material: PBMCs or T cells enriched from blood (not recorded which). The chain recombines TRBV6-4 with TRBJ1-3; D gene uncertain. The source of this sequence is a man aged 25-45 years who had recovered from COVID-19. DNA of the CDR3: TGTGCCAGCAGTGATTGGAGGAGCTCTGGAAACACCATATATTTT. Translated, it gives CASSDWRSSGNTIYF.